This T cell receptor beta chain was profiled in a study of T cells in Graves' hyperthyroidism and ophthalmopathy (dated by TCRdb to the late 2010s). Regarding the complete study: Peripheral blood was sampled at the time of initial diagnosis, prior to any treatment. An independent validation cohort of 18 to 20 hyperthyroidism patients and roughly 16 patients who later progressed to ophthalmopathy tested prospective prediction of ophthalmopathy. To identify distinguishing TCR V-J signatures, a discovery cohort of 90 to 100 patients was used, comprising 43 with Graves' ophthalmopathy and 55 to 65 with stable Graves' hyperthyroidism. Thyroid tissue and blood T-cell repertoires from six Graves' hyperthyroidism patients were also compared in the study. The roughly 91 discovery patients were randomly divided into training and test sets at a 7:3 ratio. The paper describes TCR Vbeta CDR3 sequencing of around 130 peripheral blood samples, made up of 43 ophthalmopathy patients, around 73 hyperthyroidism patients and 17 progressor patients. After blood sampling, hyperthyroidism patients were treated with methimazole at a starting dose of 30 mg daily, and ophthalmopathy patients were treated with high-dose intravenous methylprednisolone.

Study-wide conclusions, independent of this receptor: Most expanded thyroid clonotypes (frequency above 0.001) were also detected in blood, a finding suggesting that blood repertoires may reflect thyroid immune responses. No statistical method was used to set the sample size in advance, and investigators knew the group allocation. Ophthalmopathy was separated from stable hyperthyroidism by a 13 V-J signature model, with around 90% sensitivity and 81% to 82% specificity obtained in cross-validation and 80%/75% obtained in testing. In validation, the model predicted progression to ophthalmopathy with about 71% sensitivity and about 73% specificity, a median of around six months before onset.

The CDR3 has 16 amino acids, counting the end cysteine and phenylalanine. The read is trimmed to its CDR3 DNA, 48 bases read in frame from base 1. Taken from the germline V gene (reference sequence), the CDR1 and CDR2 loops are LGHDT and YNNKEL. Relative to germline, V is 1 base shorter and J is 9 bases shorter, with 19 bases between their ends. Amplification of TCR beta CDR3 regions was carried out from RNA transcripts. A first-round RT-PCR of the TCR CDR3 used the HTBI primer set with the Qiagen OneStep RT-PCR kit. A second multiplex PCR round built the libraries, followed by size selection and purification. Libraries were sequenced paired-end with 100 bp reads on an Illumina HiSeq2000. The paper's processing steps were these. SOAPnuke was used to process the raw data, removing reads that contained adapters or uncalled bases, had a mean Phred below 15, or lacked an exact match to the constant primer or identifier. High-quality paired reads were merged with COPE v1.2.5, and unique nucleotide sequences were defined as clonotypes. MiTCR v1.1 was used to align clonotypes to the IMGT TRBV, TRBD and TRBJ reference segments. Analysis was restricted to V-J combinations with a frequency above 0.0001, which covered roughly 99% of repertoires. The TCS score was defined as the ratio of F50 (clonal expansion) to E x V (chaos), calculated using BLOSUM62-based TCRdist between CDR3 peptides within each V-J. Welch's t-statistics and random forest reduced roughly 540 V-J features to 10 to 15, which were used in a naive Bayes classifier (R e1071). TCRdb itself trimmed the public reads at Q25 with fastp, ran MiXCR and retained productive beta chains. Each record represents a unique CDR3 protein, reported with the most common genes and DNA among its rows. Here the V and J calls rest on TCRdb's processing, not on the authors' analysis. This sample holds about 560,000 distinct CDR3 sequences; 14% were observed only once. Of the sample, around 13% falls within the top ten clones.

Note on this clonotype: It lacks a known antigen. No base-level quality is on record; no much larger clone is a single base apart.

Stable Graves' hyperthyroidism was defined as no progression to ophthalmopathy during 18 months of follow-up. The hyperthyroidism patients were between 18 and 65 years old and newly diagnosed, with a disease duration of less than 2 months. Exclusion was applied to patients with uncontrolled infections, other autoimmune diseases, pregnancy or lactation. Diagnoses were based on clinical symptoms, serum thyroxine and TRAb, thyroid ultrasound and orbital computed tomography. PBMCs were separated from over 9 ml of fresh peripheral blood using Ficoll-Paque density gradient centrifugation. Total RNA was extracted using Trizol reagent, and RNA quality was assessed on an Agilent 2100 Bioanalyzer.

The source is a woman aged 40 to 55 with Graves' hyperthyroidism. Sequencing was carried out using blood. This chain is built from TRBV3-1 and TRBJ2-1; no D gene is confidently identified. The nucleotide sequence is given as TGTGCCAGCAGCCAAGGATACTCGCGGAGAGGCACTGAGCAGTTCTTC. Translation gives CASSQGYSRRGTEQFF.